Listed below are T cell receptor beta chains from one sample, sequenced in a study of naive and memory T cell subsets. TCRdb called the UMI-ligation and nested PCR reads again in MiXCR, with one record for every CDR3 protein. The repertoire holds around 93,000 distinct CDR3 sequences, with around 11% as singletons. The sample taken for sequencing was naive CD4+ T cells from blood. The receptor set was obtained from a human donor in good health. CDR3s include the opening cysteine and the closing phenylalanine or tryptophan. Fields, in order: CDR3 DNA, CDR3 protein, CDR3 length, J gene, V gene, D gene, clone size. D genes are given only for firm matches. Size values are once, few and many counts, or a class for expanded clones, and some rows have none.

DNA: TGCGCCAGCAGCCAAGTTACAGGGAGCTACGAGCAGTACTTC; CDR3: CASSQVTGSYEQYF; length: 14; J: TRBJ2-7; V: TRBV4-3; D: .; size: .
DNA: TGTGCCATCAGTGAAGGACAGGTTAGCAATCAGCCCCAGCATTTT; CDR3: CAISEGQVSNQPQHF; length: 15; J: TRBJ1-5; V: TRBV10-3; D: TRBD1; size: .
DNA: TGCGCCAGCAGCGCCACTGCCGGGACTACCAACTACGAGCAGTACTTC; CDR3: CASSATAGTTNYEQYF; length: 16; J: TRBJ2-7; V: TRBV5-1; D: TRBD2; size: many
DNA: TGTGCCAGCAGCTTAAATGTGCGCCTAAAGGAGAACACTGAAGCTTTCTTT; CDR3: CASSLNVRLKENTEAFF; length: 17; J: TRBJ1-1; V: TRBV11-2; D: .; size: many
DNA: TGTGCCAGCAGCCAAGCTGTCTCTGGAAACACCATATATTTT; CDR3: CASSQAVSGNTIYF; length: 14; J: TRBJ1-3; V: TRBV3-1; D: .; size: .
DNA: TGTGCCAGCAGGCTTGTCGAGGGCTCTGGAAACACCATATATTTT; CDR3: CASRLVEGSGNTIYF; length: 15; J: TRBJ1-3; V: TRBV12-3/TRBV12-4; D: .; size: .
DNA: TGCAGTGCTAATGACCCTTCTGCTGGCGGTAGCTCCTACAATGAGCAGTTCTTC; CDR3: CSANDPSAGGSSYNEQFF; length: 18; J: TRBJ2-1; V: TRBV20-1; D: .; size: few
DNA: TGCAGTGCGCCCGGGACAGCCGATAATTCACCCCTCCACTTT; CDR3: CSAPGTADNSPLHF; length: 14; J: TRBJ1-6; V: TRBV20-1; D: TRBD1; size: .
DNA: TGTGCCAGCAGCCATGCGGGAAATAGCAATCAGCCCCAGCATTTT; CDR3: CASSHAGNSNQPQHF; length: 15; J: TRBJ1-5; V: TRBV4-2; D: .; size: few
DNA: TGTGCCAGCACGCTCCGGGGGACCTACAATGAGCAGTTCTTC; CDR3: CASTLRGTYNEQFF; length: 14; J: TRBJ2-1; V: TRBV7-2; D: .; size: .
DNA: TGTGCCAGCAGAAAGAACCAGGGGAGGGCCACCGGGGAGCTGTTTTTT; CDR3: CASRKNQGRATGELFF; length: 16; J: TRBJ2-2; V: TRBV5-8; D: .; size: many
DNA: TGCGCCAGCAGCCAAGATATGAGCGGGGGTAGGTTCTTC; CDR3: CASSQDMSGGRFF; length: 13; J: TRBJ2-1; V: TRBV4-3; D: TRBD2; size: many
DNA: TGCAGCGAAGGGACAGGCTCCGGTGCTTTCTTT; CDR3: CSEGTGSGAFF; length: 11; J: TRBJ1-1; V: TRBV29-1; D: TRBD1; size: few
DNA: TGTGCCAGCAGCTTGCGGCGCGGGGGCGATGAGCAGTTCTTC; CDR3: CASSLRRGGDEQFF; length: 14; J: TRBJ2-1; V: TRBV7-2; D: .; size: few
DNA: TGCAGCGTCCGGCCTACCACCGGGGAGCTGTTTTTT; CDR3: CSVRPTTGELFF; length: 12; J: TRBJ2-2; V: TRBV29-1; D: .; size: .
DNA: TGTGCCTGGACCATGAATCGAGGGAACACTGAAGCTTTCTTT; CDR3: CAWTMNRGNTEAFF; length: 14; J: TRBJ1-1; V: TRBV30; D: .; size: .
DNA: TGTGCCAGCAGCCCAACCAGGGTCCTGGGCACTGAAGCTTTCTTT; CDR3: CASSPTRVLGTEAFF; length: 15; J: TRBJ1-1; V: TRBV27; D: .; size: .
DNA: TGTGCCAGCAGTTCGACGGCAACTAATGAAAAACTGTTTTTT; CDR3: CASSSTATNEKLFF; length: 14; J: TRBJ1-4; V: TRBV27; D: .; size: many
DNA: TGTGCCAGCAGTCCCGACAGGGCCGCTAACTATGGCTACACCTTC; CDR3: CASSPDRAANYGYTF; length: 15; J: TRBJ1-2; V: TRBV27; D: TRBD1; size: .
DNA: TGTGCCAGCAGCGCAGGGTGGGGGCTGGACACCGGGGAGCTGTTTTTT; CDR3: CASSAGWGLDTGELFF; length: 16; J: TRBJ2-2; V: TRBV9; D: .; size: few
DNA: TGTGCCAGCAACCAGGGCGTTACCTACACCTTC; CDR3: CASNQGVTYTF; length: 11; J: TRBJ1-2; V: TRBV12-3/TRBV12-4; D: .; size: .
DNA: TGTGCCAGCAGCCCGGGACAGGGGGTCCAAGAGACCCAGTACTTC; CDR3: CASSPGQGVQETQYF; length: 15; J: TRBJ2-5; V: TRBV3-1; D: TRBD1; size: few
DNA: TGCGCCAGCAGTGTATACACCGGGGAGCTGTTTTTT; CDR3: CASSVYTGELFF; length: 12; J: TRBJ2-2; V: TRBV5-1; D: .; size: .
DNA: TGCGCCAGCAGCCAAGATAGCGGAGTCGGGGGTGTGTATTTT; CDR3: CASSQDSGVGGVYF; length: 14; J: TRBJ2-3; V: TRBV4-3; D: .; size: many
DNA: TGTGCCAGCAGACCGGGACAGGGTGCAACTAATGAAAAACTGTTTTTT; CDR3: CASRPGQGATNEKLFF; length: 16; J: TRBJ1-4; V: TRBV6-1; D: TRBD1; size: few
DNA: TGTGCCAGCAGCTCTGAGACTAGCGGGGGGACTCTGGGCACAGATACGCAGTATTTT; CDR3: CASSSETSGGTLGTDTQYF; length: 19; J: TRBJ2-3; V: TRBV7-9; D: TRBD2; size: .
DNA: TGTGCCAGCAGCCAAGAGGGAACAGCCCTGTACCAAGAGACCCAGTACTTC; CDR3: CASSQEGTALYQETQYF; length: 17; J: TRBJ2-5; V: TRBV3-1; D: .; size: many
DNA: TGTGCCAGCAGTTTAGGGGGGGGGGGACCAACCCGCGAGCAGTACTTC; CDR3: CASSLGGGGPTREQYF; length: 16; J: TRBJ2-7; V: TRBV12-3/TRBV12-4; D: TRBD2; size: .
DNA: TGCAGTGCTCAGCCGACTAGTGAGCAGTACTTC; CDR3: CSAQPTSEQYF; length: 11; J: TRBJ2-7; V: TRBV20-1; D: .; size: many
DNA: TGTGCCAGCAGCGAACCGGGACTAGCTCTGAATACGCAGTATTTT; CDR3: CASSEPGLALNTQYF; length: 15; J: TRBJ2-3; V: TRBV7-2; D: TRBD2; size: few
DNA: TGTGCCAGCAGTTCCCGGGCTCTCTGGTTGACAGATACGCAGTATTTT; CDR3: CASSSRALWLTDTQYF; length: 16; J: TRBJ2-3; V: TRBV12-3/TRBV12-4; D: .; size: few
DNA: TGTGCCAGCAGTGCGTCAAATGATGAGCAGTTCTTC; CDR3: CASSASNDEQFF; length: 12; J: TRBJ2-1; V: TRBV6-2/TRBV6-3; D: .; size: once
DNA: TGCAGCGTTGTTAACAGGGGAACCTACAATGAGCAGTTCTTC; CDR3: CSVVNRGTYNEQFF; length: 14; J: TRBJ2-1; V: TRBV29-1; D: TRBD1; size: many
DNA: TGTGCCAGCAGTCTTACACTAGCGGGAGGGGTTGGTGAGCAGTTCTTC; CDR3: CASSLTLAGGVGEQFF; length: 16; J: TRBJ2-1; V: TRBV27; D: TRBD2; size: .
DNA: TGTGCCAGCAGCCATTCTAAAGGCGGAGGAGAAAAACTGTTTTTT; CDR3: CASSHSKGGGEKLFF; length: 15; J: TRBJ1-4; V: TRBV28; D: .; size: once
DNA: TGTGCCAGCAGCACCCGAGCTAGCGGGACTCCCCATGAGCAGTTCTTC; CDR3: CASSTRASGTPHEQFF; length: 16; J: TRBJ2-1; V: TRBV13; D: TRBD2; size: many
DNA: TGCAGTGCTAGAACAGGAACCTACGAGCAGTACTTC; CDR3: CSARTGTYEQYF; length: 12; J: TRBJ2-7; V: TRBV20-1; D: .; size: .
DNA: TGCGCCAGCAGCTTGGATTCGATTCCTTTCTTT; CDR3: CASSLDSIPFF; length: 11; J: TRBJ1-1; V: TRBV5-1; D: .; size: .
DNA: TGTGCCAGCAGTGGGTGGGAGGGGGCCAAAAACATTCAGTACTTC; CDR3: CASSGWEGAKNIQYF; length: 15; J: TRBJ2-4; V: TRBV6-6; D: TRBD2; size: many
DNA: TGTGCCAGCTCACCGGGGGGGGTCGGAGAGACCCAGTACTTC; CDR3: CASSPGGVGETQYF; length: 14; J: TRBJ2-5; V: TRBV18; D: TRBD2; size: few
DNA: TGCGCCAGCAGCCAAGATTCCCTTGGCAACTATGGCTACACCTTC; CDR3: CASSQDSLGNYGYTF; length: 15; J: TRBJ1-2; V: TRBV4-3; D: .; size: many
DNA: TGTGCCAGCAGCTCAACGACTCGCCGGCATGAGCAGTTCTTC; CDR3: CASSSTTRRHEQFF; length: 14; J: TRBJ2-1; V: TRBV11-2; D: .; size: many
DNA: TGTGCCAGCAGCTTATCCGGGACCACTGAAGCTTTCTTT; CDR3: CASSLSGTTEAFF; length: 13; J: TRBJ1-1; V: TRBV7-3; D: .; size: .
DNA: TGTGCCAGCAGCCGAGCGGGGACAGGGGGCTACGAGCAGTACTTC; CDR3: CASSRAGTGGYEQYF; length: 15; J: TRBJ2-7; V: TRBV3-1; D: TRBD1; size: few
DNA: TGTGCCAGCAGGGAGGGGGGGGTGAACACTGAAGCTTTCTTT; CDR3: CASREGGVNTEAFF; length: 14; J: TRBJ1-1; V: TRBV25-1; D: .; size: few
DNA: TGTGCCATCAGTGAGCAGCGGGAGCGGGAGACCCAGTACTTC; CDR3: CAISEQRERETQYF; length: 14; J: TRBJ2-5; V: TRBV10-3; D: TRBD2; size: few
DNA: TGCAGTGCTATTGCGATAGGGGTCGCCTATAATTCACCCCTCCACTTT; CDR3: CSAIAIGVAYNSPLHF; length: 16; J: TRBJ1-6; V: TRBV20-1; D: .; size: .
DNA: TGCGCCAGCAGCTCGCAAACAGGGGGCACAATGAAGACCCAGTACTTC; CDR3: CASSSQTGGTMKTQYF; length: 16; J: TRBJ2-5; V: TRBV5-1; D: TRBD1; size: .
DNA: TGTGCCAGCAGCTTAGGGCAGGGTAATCAGCCCCAGCATTTT; CDR3: CASSLGQGNQPQHF; length: 14; J: TRBJ1-5; V: TRBV7-8; D: .; size: few
DNA: TGTGCCAGCAGCTTAACGCATAGCGGGGGCGATACGCAGTATTTT; CDR3: CASSLTHSGGDTQYF; length: 15; J: TRBJ2-3; V: TRBV7-3; D: TRBD2; size: few
DNA: TGTGCCAGCAGTTTAGCGGCCCACACAGATACGCAGTATTTT; CDR3: CASSLAAHTDTQYF; length: 14; J: TRBJ2-3; V: TRBV12-3/TRBV12-4; D: .; size: many